A single sample is the source of the 21 T cell receptor beta chains below, sequenced in a study of T cell repertoires in cytomegalovirus infection. No antigens are known for them. MiXCR was run by TCRdb on the reads, yielding one entry per CDR3 protein. The sample consists of roughly 860,000 distinct CDR3 sequences, roughly 33% of them appearing once. Sequenced here: cultured CD8+ T cells from PBMCs, sampled from culture after CMV antigen stimulation. Source of these receptors: a human donor in good health (CMV status not recorded). Some clones in this sample may be carry-over from other donors' samples.

A few counts support this clonotype. The J gene is TRBJ2-7, the V gene TRBV6-2 or TRBV6-3, with no clear D. V was trimmed by 4 bases and J by 4 bases, leaving 8 bases between them. Germline V gene sequence: CDR1 MNHEY, CDR2 SVGEGT. The CDR3 spans 12 residues. CDR3 sequence reads: CASSSEIYEQYV. CDR3 bases: TGTGCCAGCAGTTCAGAGATATACGAGCAGTACGTC.

There are a few counts of this clonotype. J is TRBJ1-2 and V is TRBV15; D is possibly TRBD1 (5 bases). Germline-derived CDR1 and CDR2 are LNHNV and YYDKDF (reference sequence). The CDR3 length is 17 residues. V lost 4 bases, J lost 2 bases, and 20 bases lay in between. The CDR3 sequence is CATSTPGGEVFNYGYTF. DNA for the CDR3: TGTGCCACCAGCACACCGGGGGGGGAGGTCTTCAACTATGGCTACACCTTC.

The rearrangement joins TRBV4-1 to TRBJ2-1; 8 nucleotides line up with TRBD2. Germline V gene data show CDR1 as MGHRA and CDR2 as YSYEKL. The CDR3 contains 15 residues. The trim removed 1 base at V and 3 bases at J, leaving 2 bases unmatched. For the CDR3, the DNA is TGCGCCAGCAGCCAAGCAACTAGCGGCTACAATGAGCAGTTCTTC. It encodes CASSQATSGYNEQFF.

This clonotype came up a few times. This chain joins TRBV27 and TRBJ2-1; 10 bases are shared with TRBD2. The CDR3 loop spans 17 amino acids. The germline V gene has CDR1 MNHEY and CDR2 SMNVEV (reference sequence). The trim removed 2 bases at V and 6 bases at J, leaving 10 bases unmatched. The CDR3 reads CASSLDRAGGQVNEQFF. In DNA, the CDR3 is TGTGCCAGCAGTTTAGACCGAGCGGGGGGGCAAGTCAATGAGCAGTTCTTC.

The gene calls are TRBV6-5 and TRBJ2-1; D gene unclear. The CDR3 contains 14 residues. Germline-derived CDR1 and CDR2 are MNHEY and SVGAGI. Trimming pared 0 bases from V and 6 bases from J, leaving 9 bases between. CDR3 sequence (DNA): TGTGCCAGCAGTTACTCGAAAAAGGGCAATGAGCAGTTCTTC. Translated: CASSYSKKGNEQFF.

For this clonotype: One junction end disagrees with the germline gene, perhaps due to a read error. The chain links TRBV19 to TRBJ1-1; TRBD1 might be the D (6 bases). The CDR3 is 16 amino acids. The germline gives CDR1 LNHDA, CDR2 SQIVND (reference sequence). The DNA of the CDR3 is TGTGCCAGTGGTATCCGGACGACAGGAACGAACACTGAAGCTTTCTTT. Protein sequence: CASGIRTTGTNTEAFF.

This clonotype has ten or more counts. The chain employs TRBV7-9 and TRBJ2-2, with a tentative D call TRBD2 (5 bases). V lost 1 base to trimming and J lost 4 bases, with 16 bases between them. Germline-derived CDR1 and CDR2 are SEHNR and FQNEAQ (reference sequence). This CDR3 contains 17 residues. CDR3 amino acids: CASSLGLALSLTGELFF. For the CDR3, the DNA is TGTGCCAGCAGCTTAGGGCTAGCATTATCGCTCACCGGGGAGCTGTTTTTT.

This clonotype appeared a few times. The chain couples TRBV10-3 to TRBJ2-7, with TRBD1 identical over 8 bases. This CDR3 region has 15 residues. The V gene end was trimmed by 10 bases and the J gene end by 1 base; junction bases not matched to a gene: 12. Germline V CDR1 and CDR2: ENHRY, SYGVKD. The CDR3 protein is CATMAPGGPSYEQYF. CDR3 in DNA: TGTGCCACCATGGCCCCAGGGGGCCCTTCCTACGAGCAGTACTTC.

J is TRBJ2-5 and V is TRBV4-3; 7 bases are shared with TRBD2. The CDR3 runs 15 residues. Germline V gene sequence: CDR1 LGHNA, CDR2 YSLEER. V lost 1 base, J lost 2 bases, and 4 bases stayed unmatched. The CDR3 coding sequence is TGCGCCAGCAGCCAAGGGCGGGGGTGGCAAGAGACCCAGTACTTC. Its translation is CASSQGRGWQETQYF.

The V call is TRBV7-9, the J call TRBJ2-3, with unresolved D. Germline V CDR1 and CDR2: SEHNR, FQNEAQ (reference sequence). The CDR3 spans 13 residues. Between the trimmed V and J ends, which lost 6 bases and 6 bases, there was a span of 13 bases. The CDR3 protein is CASRPQDQDTQYF. The CDR3 region has the DNA TGTGCCAGCAGACCGCAAGATCAGGATACGCAGTATTTT. The complete variable domain, with remaining parts taken from reference TRBV7-9 and TRBJ2-3, reads DTGVSQNPRHKITKRGQNVTFRCDPISEHNRLYWYRQTLGQGPEFLTYFQNEAQLEKSRLLSDRFSAERPKGSFSTLEIQRTEQGDSAMYLCASRPQDQDTQYFGPGTRLTVL.

Ten or more counts support this clonotype. V and J are TRBV7-9 and TRBJ2-5; tentatively, D is TRBD1 (6 bases). The CDR3 loop spans 15 amino acids. Germline CDR1 and CDR2: SEHNR and FQNEAQ (reference sequence). The germline V and J ends were trimmed by 5 bases and 4 bases, with 17 bases remaining between them. The CDR3 spells CASSQTTGYGETQYF. CDR3 in DNA: TGTGCCAGCAGCCAAACAACAGGGTATGGAGAGACCCAGTACTTC.

This clonotype was seen repeatedly, ten times or more. The chain uses TRBV6-2 or TRBV6-3 and TRBJ2-7, with TRBD2 identical over 7 bases. The junction had 8 bases not matched to a gene; V was cut back by 0 bases and J by 0 bases. The V gene's germline CDR1 is MNHEY and CDR2 SVGEGT. There are 17 residues in the CDR3. The CDR3, as DNA: TGTGCCAGCAGTTACTCTGCTAGCGGCTTAAGCTCCTACGAGCAGTACGTC. As protein: CASSYSASGLSSYEQYV.

This chain uses TRBV27 with TRBJ2-7; no reliable D call. V was clipped by 3 bases and J by 2 bases, with 8 bases between them. The CDR3 totals 13 residues. CDR1 is MNHEY, CDR2 SMNVEV, per germline (reference sequence). DNA for the CDR3: TGTGCCAGCAGTTTGGGCGAACCCTACGAGCAGTACGTC. Amino acid sequence: CASSLGEPYEQYV.

This clonotype has just a few counts. The chain recombines TRBV2 with TRBJ1-2; D is uncertain. The CDR3 length is 13 residues. Trimming left V 10 bases short and J 4 bases short, with 16 bases between. Germline V gene sequence: CDR1 SNHLY, CDR2 FYNNEI. This CDR3 is CATEGFGPYGYTF. The CDR3 coding sequence is TGTGCCACCGAGGGTTTCGGGCCCTATGGCTACACCTTC.

This clonotype was found many times. The chain recombines TRBV27 with TRBJ2-6, with D unresolved. CDR3 length: 12 amino acids. Germline CDR1 and CDR2: MNHEY and SMNVEV (reference sequence). Trimming cost V 6 bases and J 0 bases, with 0 bases left between them. This CDR3 reads CASSSGANVLTF. For the CDR3, the DNA is TGTGCCAGCAGCTCTGGGGCCAACGTCCTGACTTTC.

The CDR3 loop reads CASSSPRASGGALAKNIQYF. Written as DNA, the CDR3 is TGTGCCAGCAGCTCTCCTCGGGCTAGCGGGGGGGCTTTAGCCAAAAACATTCAGTACTTC. The chain couples TRBV11-2 to TRBJ2-4; TRBD2 agrees at 12 bases. Germline V gene sequence: CDR1 SGHAT, CDR2 FQNNGV. J lost 0 bases, V lost 4 bases, and 13 bases had no gene match. The CDR3 loop spans 20 amino acids. The entire variable domain, with the rest obtained from reference TRBV11-2 and TRBJ2-4, is as follows: EAGVAQSPRYKIIEKRQSVAFWCNPISGHATLYWYQQILGQGPKLLIQFQNNGVVDDSQLPKDRFSAERLKGVDSTLKIQPAKLEDSAVYLCASSSPRASGGALAKNIQYFGAGTRLSVL.

The chain couples TRBV6-6 to TRBJ2-5, with 8 bases lining up with TRBD2. The trim removed 5 bases at V and 2 bases at J, leaving 16 bases unmatched. The CDR3 length is 18 residues. Per the germline V gene, CDR1 is MNHNY and CDR2 is SVGAGI (reference sequence). CDR3 amino acids: CASSPTPGTGGLQETQYF. The CDR3 coding sequence is TGTGCCAGCAGTCCTACTCCCGGGACGGGGGGGTTACAAGAGACCCAGTACTTC.

Comments on this clonotype: A much larger clone differs from this one at a single base, so this may be a read error. This sequence joins TRBV5-5 and TRBJ2-5, with 9 bases identical to TRBD2. V lost 4 bases and J lost 5; bases outside the gene matches: 6. The CDR3 spans 14 residues. Germline lookup yields CDR1 SGHKS and CDR2 YYEKEE (reference sequence). The CDR3 loop is CASSRGGAGETQYF. The DNA of the CDR3 is TGTGCCAGCAGCCGCGGGGGGGCCGGGGAGACCCAGTACTTC.

This clonotype was seen more than once but under ten times. The chain couples TRBV28 to TRBJ2-3, with 7 nucleotides matching TRBD1. Trimming cost V 3 bases and J 6 bases; bases outside gene matches: 15. CDR1 and CDR2 from the germline V gene are MDHEN and SYDVKM. The CDR3 runs to 17 residues. The CDR3 loop is CASSLGLETGPMDTQYF. CDR3 sequence (DNA): TGTGCCAGCAGTTTGGGTCTCGAGACAGGGCCCATGGATACGCAGTATTTT.

This clonotype came up once. This chain links TRBV19 with TRBJ1-5, with a possible D match to TRBD1 (6 bases). The CDR3 has 15 amino acids. Trimming shortened V by 7 bases and J by 8 bases, and 21 bases separated the two germline ends. CDR1 is LNHDA, CDR2 SQIVND, per germline (reference sequence). The chain's CDR3 is CASNPVRTAREPQHF. The CDR3 coding sequence is TGTGCCAGTAACCCTGTGAGGACAGCTAGAGAGCCCCAGCATTTT. The full variable domain, rest sourced from reference TRBV19 and TRBJ1-5, is DGGITQSPKYLFRKEGQNVTLSCEQNLNHDAMYWYRQDPGQGLRLIYYSQIVNDFQKGDIAEGYSVSREKKESFPLTVTSAQKNPTAFYLCASNPVRTAREPQHFGDGTRLSIL.

There are a few counts of this clonotype. The rearrangement uses TRBV18 and TRBJ2-1; D unresolved. Germline V gene sequence: CDR1 KGHSH, CDR2 LQKENI. The CDR3 runs 14 residues. Trimming stripped 3 bases from V and 5 bases from J, with 11 bases between. CDR3 in amino acids: CASSPRAEHNEQFF. DNA for the CDR3: TGTGCCAGCTCACCCCGGGCAGAACACAATGAGCAGTTCTTC.